This is a list of T cell receptor beta chains from one sample in a study of T cells after posttransplantation cyclophosphamide. TCRdb keeps only in-frame clones here, not all; method: immunoSEQ multiplex PCR. The table has roughly 4,600 clones, 82% seen once. The sequences come from PBMCs, collected 86 days after allogeneic stem cell transplant with posttransplant cyclophosphamide. The source is a male patient aged 45-60 years who received an allogeneic stem cell transplant from an unrelated donor, was CMV-positive, and had acute GVHD only. The graft donor may have given rise to some T cells. CDR3s include the opening cysteine and the closing phenylalanine or tryptophan. D genes are given only for firm matches. Size is stated for part of the rows, as once, few or many counts, or as a class when the clone is expanded.

clone_size j_call d_call v_call cdr3_nt cdr3_aa
. TRBJ2-2 . TRBV11-2 TGTGCCAGCAGCCTCAGGGTACGAAGCGGGGAGCTGTTTTTT CASSLRVRSGELFF
. TRBJ2-7 . TRBV6-1 TGTGCCAGCAGCCAGACCTACGAGCAGTACTTC CASSQTYEQYF
. TRBJ1-5 TRBD1 TRBV7-6 TGTGCCAGCAGCTTAGTAGGACAGGGCAGCAATCAGCCCCAGCATTTT CASSLVGQGSNQPQHF
. TRBJ1-1 TRBD1 TRBV7-2 TGTGCCAGCAGCTTAGATATGGGACAGGGGGTGGCTGAAGCTTTCTTT CASSLDMGQGVAEAFF
. TRBJ2-7 TRBD2 TRBV30 TGTGCCTGGAGTGACGGGGCTAGCGGAGTAGTCTACGAGCAGTACTTC CAWSDGASGVVYEQYF
. TRBJ2-1 TRBD2 TRBV7-2 TGTGCCAGCAGCCCATCGGGGGGGGAGTACAATGAGCAGTTCTTC CASSPSGGEYNEQFF
. TRBJ2-3 . TRBV7-9 TGTGCCAGCAACCCCGCCCGGGCGGGACGTGGAGGAGCTAATACGCAGTATTTT CASNPARAGRGGANTQYF
. TRBJ2-3 . TRBV27 TGTGCCAGCAGCCCACAGACAGGCACAGATACGCAGTATTTT CASSPQTGTDTQYF
. TRBJ2-6 . TRBV7-8 TGTGCCAGCAGCTTTACAGGAGATCACTCTGGGGCCAACGTCCTGACTTTC CASSFTGDHSGANVLTF
. TRBJ2-1 . TRBV5-1 TGCGCCAGCAGCCTCTACCTAGCGCGTTTCGATGAGCAGTTCTTC CASSLYLARFDEQFF
. TRBJ2-7 TRBD1 TRBV5-4 TGTGCCAGCAGCCCCCGGGACAGAGCCTACGAGCAGTACTTC CASSPRDRAYEQYF
. TRBJ2-5 . TRBV7-9 TGTGCCAGCAGACACGTACTGGGGCCCGTACAAGAGACCCAGTACTTC CASRHVLGPVQETQYF
. TRBJ1-4 . TRBV7-6 TGTGCCAGCAGCTTATCCGTTCGGGGTGAAAAACTGTTTTTT CASSLSVRGEKLFF
. TRBJ1-2 TRBD1 TRBV18 TGTGCCAGCTCATTACAGGGGTACATCGGCTACACCTTC CASSLQGYIGYTF
once TRBJ1-6 . TRBV19 TGTGCCAGTAGCCCCGGTCTAAATTCCCCCCTCCACTTT CASSPGLNSPLHF
. TRBJ2-2 TRBD1 TRBV27 TGTGCCAGCAGATCGGGACAGGTCGGCGGGGAGCTGTTTTTT CASRSGQVGGELFF
. TRBJ2-4 . TRBV5-8 TGTGCCAGCAGCGTTGTAAGCTTAGCCAAAAACATTCAGTACTTC CASSVVSLAKNIQYF
. TRBJ1-1 . TRBV6-5 TGTGCCAGCAGTGCGACAGACATGAACACTGAAGCTTTCTTT CASSATDMNTEAFF
. TRBJ2-7 . TRBV7-6 TGTGCCAGCAGCCCCGACGCGACATACTACGAGCAGTACTTC CASSPDATYYEQYF
. TRBJ1-4 TRBD1 TRBV7-2 TGTGCCAGCAGCCCGGGACAGCAGAGGAAACTGTTTTTT CASSPGQQRKLFF
. TRBJ1-2 . TRBV30 TGTGCCTGTCTTCCAGGGAACGGCTATGGCTACACCTTC CACLPGNGYGYTF
. TRBJ2-3 . TRBV6-6 TGTGCCAGCAGTTACCAACAGACAGATACGCAGTATTTT CASSYQQTDTQYF
. TRBJ2-1 TRBD1 TRBV9 TGTGCCAGCAGCGCCGGGACAGGCTTTTACAATGAGCAGTTCTTC CASSAGTGFYNEQFF
. TRBJ1-1 . TRBV4-1 TGCGCCAGCAGCCAATCGGTCCGGTTAGTCCAAAGCAGGACTGAAGCTTTCTTT CASSQSVRLVQSRTEAFF
few TRBJ2-3 . TRBV27 TGTGCCAGCAGTTTACTAGGCACGAACGCGCAGTATTTT CASSLLGTNAQYF
. TRBJ1-5 . TRBV4-1 TGCGCCAGCAGCCAAGGGTGGGGCTCCAATCAGCCCCAGCATTTT CASSQGWGSNQPQHF
large TRBJ1-2 . TRBV4-3 TGCGCCAGCAGCGTCGTTTGGACGGGGGACTATGGCTACACCTTC CASSVVWTGDYGYTF
. TRBJ2-7 TRBD1 TRBV6-5 TGTGCCAGCGGACCCGGGACAGGGCTCGAGCAGTACTTC CASGPGTGLEQYF
. TRBJ2-6 . TRBV27 TGTGCCAGCAGCGGGGTCAGCTCTGGGGCCAACGTCCTGACTTTC CASSGVSSGANVLTF
. TRBJ1-5 . TRBV11-2 TGTGCCAGCAGCTTAGATGGGGCAGCATTTAATCAGCCCCAGCATTTT CASSLDGAAFNQPQHF
. TRBJ2-2 . TRBV28 TGTGCCAGCGCCGGATCAGGCAGGGGGAACACCGGGGAGCTGTTTTTT CASAGSGRGNTGELFF
. TRBJ2-5 . TRBV10-3 TGTGCCATCAGACAAACGGGGGGCGGGGAGACCCAGTACTTC CAIRQTGGGETQYF
. TRBJ2-7 . TRBV5-6 TGTGCCAGCAGCGGAGACGGGGGCTACGAGCAGTACTTC CASSGDGGYEQYF
. TRBJ2-2 TRBD1 TRBV29-1 TGCAGCGTTGGGGACAGTAACACCGGGGAGCTGTTTTTT CSVGDSNTGELFF
. TRBJ1-2 TRBD1 TRBV5-1 TGCGCCAGCAGCCTGGCCGGGACAGAATTTGTCGTAGACTATGGCTACACCTTC CASSLAGTEFVVDYGYTF
large TRBJ2-4 TRBD1 TRBV5-6 TGTGCCAGCAGCTTCCTCTCAGGGGGCAAAAACATTCAGTACTTC CASSFLSGGKNIQYF
. TRBJ1-5 . TRBV7-2 TGTGCCAGCAGCTTGTTCGGGGGTCAGCCCCAGCATTTT CASSLFGGQPQHF
. TRBJ1-6 . TRBV7-6 TGTGCCAGCAGCTTATCGGGGGTGGGGTCACCCCTCCACTTT CASSLSGVGSPLHF
. TRBJ1-3 . TRBV7-9 TGTGCCAGCAGCTCTTCCCATACAGGGTTTACAGGAAACACCATATATTTT CASSSSHTGFTGNTIYF
. TRBJ2-1 . TRBV7-9 TGTGCCAGCAGCAACATCCCTAGCTCCTACAATGAGCAGTTCTTC CASSNIPSSYNEQFF
. TRBJ1-1 . TRBV5-1 TGCGCCAGCAGCGAGGGGGTAGAGTCTGAAGCTTTCTTT CASSEGVESEAFF
once TRBJ2-1 TRBD2 TRBV9 TGTGCCAGCAGCGCCCTAGCGGGGCCCTACAATGAGCAGTTCTTC CASSALAGPYNEQFF